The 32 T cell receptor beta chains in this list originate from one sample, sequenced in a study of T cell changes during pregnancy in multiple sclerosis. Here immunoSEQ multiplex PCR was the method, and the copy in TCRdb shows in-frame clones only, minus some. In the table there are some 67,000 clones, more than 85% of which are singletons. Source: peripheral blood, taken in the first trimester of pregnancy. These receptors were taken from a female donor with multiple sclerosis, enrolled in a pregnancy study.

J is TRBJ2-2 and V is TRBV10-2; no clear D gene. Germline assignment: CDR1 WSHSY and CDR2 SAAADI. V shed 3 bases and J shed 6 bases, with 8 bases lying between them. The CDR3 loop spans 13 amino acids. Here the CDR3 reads CASSEIGAGELFF. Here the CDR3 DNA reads TGCGCCAGCAGTGAAATAGGAGCCGGGGAGCTGTTTTTT.

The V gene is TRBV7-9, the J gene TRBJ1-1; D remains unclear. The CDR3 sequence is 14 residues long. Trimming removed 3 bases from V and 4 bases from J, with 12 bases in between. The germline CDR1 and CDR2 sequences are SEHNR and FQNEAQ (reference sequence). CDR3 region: CASSFEGLATEAFF. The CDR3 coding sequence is TGTGCCAGCAGCTTCGAGGGCCTGGCCACTGAAGCTTTCTTT.

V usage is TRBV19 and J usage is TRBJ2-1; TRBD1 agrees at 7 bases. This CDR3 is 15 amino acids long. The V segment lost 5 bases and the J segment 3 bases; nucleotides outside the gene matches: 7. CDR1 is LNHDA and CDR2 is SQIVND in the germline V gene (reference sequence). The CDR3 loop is CASSSGTANYNEQFF. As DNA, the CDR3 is TGTGCCAGTAGTTCCGGGACAGCTAACTACAATGAGCAGTTCTTC.

DNA of the CDR3: TGCAGTGCTGGACAGCAGTACGAGCAGTACTTC. This encodes CSAGQQYEQYF. The rearrangement uses TRBV20-1 and TRBJ2-7; D perhaps matches TRBD1 (6 bases). V lost 5 bases to trimming and J lost 4 bases, with 9 bases between them. This CDR3 has 11 amino acids. CDR1 DFQATT and CDR2 SNEGSKA come from the germline V gene (reference sequence).

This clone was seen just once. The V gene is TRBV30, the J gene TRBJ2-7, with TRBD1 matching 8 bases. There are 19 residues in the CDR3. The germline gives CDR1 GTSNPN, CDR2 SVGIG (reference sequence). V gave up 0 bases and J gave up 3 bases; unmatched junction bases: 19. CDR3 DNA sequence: TGTGCCTGGAGTGTACGAGCAGGGGGCCTAATCCCATCCTTCTACGAGCAGTACTTC. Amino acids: CAWSVRAGGLIPSFYEQYF.

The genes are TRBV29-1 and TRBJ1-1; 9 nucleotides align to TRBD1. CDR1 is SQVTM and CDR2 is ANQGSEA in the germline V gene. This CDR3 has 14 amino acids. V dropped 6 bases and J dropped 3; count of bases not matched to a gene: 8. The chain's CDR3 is CSVLQGALDTEAFF. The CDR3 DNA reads TGCAGCGTCCTACAGGGGGCCCTTGACACTGAAGCTTTCTTT.

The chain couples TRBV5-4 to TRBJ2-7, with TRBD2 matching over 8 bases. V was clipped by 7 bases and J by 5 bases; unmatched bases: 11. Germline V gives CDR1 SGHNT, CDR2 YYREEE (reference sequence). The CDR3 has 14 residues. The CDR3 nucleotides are TGTGCCAGCCGCGGGGGGACCGCAAGCCACGAGCAGTACTTC. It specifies CASRGGTASHEQYF.

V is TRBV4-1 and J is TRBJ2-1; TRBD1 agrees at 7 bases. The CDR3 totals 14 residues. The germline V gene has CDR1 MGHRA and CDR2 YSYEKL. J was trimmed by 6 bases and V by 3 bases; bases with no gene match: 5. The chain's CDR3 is CASSHLGQANEQFF. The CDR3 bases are TGCGCCAGCAGCCACCTCGGACAGGCCAATGAGCAGTTCTTC.

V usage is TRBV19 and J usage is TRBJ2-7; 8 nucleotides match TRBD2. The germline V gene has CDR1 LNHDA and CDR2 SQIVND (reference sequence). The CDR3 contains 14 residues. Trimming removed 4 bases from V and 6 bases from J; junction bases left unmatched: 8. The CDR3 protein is CASSSGGTSVEQYF. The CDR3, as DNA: TGTGCCAGTAGTAGCGGGGGGACCTCTGTCGAGCAGTACTTC.

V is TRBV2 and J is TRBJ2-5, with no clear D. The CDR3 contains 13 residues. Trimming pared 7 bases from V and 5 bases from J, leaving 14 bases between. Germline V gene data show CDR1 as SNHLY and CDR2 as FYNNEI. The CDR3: CASNALDQETQYF. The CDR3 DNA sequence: TGTGCCAGCAATGCCCTAGATCAGGAGACCCAGTACTTC.

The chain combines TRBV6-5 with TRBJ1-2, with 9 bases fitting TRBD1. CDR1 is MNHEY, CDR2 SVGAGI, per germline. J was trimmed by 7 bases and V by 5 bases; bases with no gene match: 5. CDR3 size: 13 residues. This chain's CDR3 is CASSPRDRVGYTF. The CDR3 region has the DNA TGTGCCAGCAGTCCCCGGGACAGGGTTGGCTACACCTTC.

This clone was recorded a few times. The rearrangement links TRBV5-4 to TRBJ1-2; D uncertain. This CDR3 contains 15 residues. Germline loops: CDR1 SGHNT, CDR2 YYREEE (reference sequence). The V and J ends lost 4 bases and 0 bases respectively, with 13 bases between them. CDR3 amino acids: CASSLAVDANYGYTF. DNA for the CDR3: TGTGCCAGCAGCCTGGCGGTTGATGCTAACTATGGCTACACCTTC.

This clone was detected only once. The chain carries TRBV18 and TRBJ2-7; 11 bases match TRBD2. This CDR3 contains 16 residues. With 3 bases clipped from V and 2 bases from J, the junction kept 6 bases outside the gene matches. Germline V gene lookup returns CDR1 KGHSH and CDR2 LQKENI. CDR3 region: CASSPIAGGPTYEQYF. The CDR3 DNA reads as TGTGCCAGCTCACCTATAGCGGGAGGGCCCACCTACGAGCAGTACTTC.

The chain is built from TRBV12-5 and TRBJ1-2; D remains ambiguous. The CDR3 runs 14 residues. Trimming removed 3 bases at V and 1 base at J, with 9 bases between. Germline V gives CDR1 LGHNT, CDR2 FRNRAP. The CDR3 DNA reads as TGTGCTAGTGGTTTCTCCGGTTTTAACTATGGCTACACCTTC. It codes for CASGFSGFNYGYTF.

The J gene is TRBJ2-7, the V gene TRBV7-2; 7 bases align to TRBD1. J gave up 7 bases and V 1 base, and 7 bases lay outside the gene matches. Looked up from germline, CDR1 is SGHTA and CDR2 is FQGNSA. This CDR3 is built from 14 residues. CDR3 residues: CASSLDWDRREQYF. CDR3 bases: TGTGCCAGCAGCTTAGATTGGGACAGAAGGGAGCAGTACTTC.

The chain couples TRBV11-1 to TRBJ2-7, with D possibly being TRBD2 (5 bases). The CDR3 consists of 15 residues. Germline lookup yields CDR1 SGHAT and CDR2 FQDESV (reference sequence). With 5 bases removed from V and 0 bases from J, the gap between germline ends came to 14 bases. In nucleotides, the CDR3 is TGTGCCAGCAGCGCGGACTCCCGGTACTCCTACGAGCAGTACTTC. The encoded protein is CASSADSRYSYEQYF.

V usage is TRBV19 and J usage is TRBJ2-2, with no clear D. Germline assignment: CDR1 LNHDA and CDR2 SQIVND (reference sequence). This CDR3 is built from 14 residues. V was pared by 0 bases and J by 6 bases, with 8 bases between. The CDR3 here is CASSIDLGPGELFF. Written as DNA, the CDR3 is TGTGCCAGTAGTATAGATCTAGGCCCCGGGGAGCTGTTTTTT.

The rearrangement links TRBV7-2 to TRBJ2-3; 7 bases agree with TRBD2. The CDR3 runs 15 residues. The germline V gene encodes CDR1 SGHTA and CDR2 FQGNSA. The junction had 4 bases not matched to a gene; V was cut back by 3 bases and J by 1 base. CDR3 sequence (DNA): TGTGCCAGCAGCTTGGTCACTAGCGGCACAGATACGCAGTATTTT. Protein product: CASSLVTSGTDTQYF.

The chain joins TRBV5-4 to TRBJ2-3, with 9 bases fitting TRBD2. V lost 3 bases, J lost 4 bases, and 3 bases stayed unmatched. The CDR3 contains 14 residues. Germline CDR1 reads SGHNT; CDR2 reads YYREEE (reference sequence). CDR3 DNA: TGTGCCAGCAGCTGGCGGGGGGGCCCAGATACGCAGTATTTT. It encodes CASSWRGGPDTQYF.

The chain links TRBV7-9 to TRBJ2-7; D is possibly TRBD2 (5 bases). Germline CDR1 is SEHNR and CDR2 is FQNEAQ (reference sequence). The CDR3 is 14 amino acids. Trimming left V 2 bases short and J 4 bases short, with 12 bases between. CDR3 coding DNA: TGTGCCAGCAGCTTACGGGGTATTGAGTACGAGCAGTACTTC. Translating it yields CASSLRGIEYEQYF.

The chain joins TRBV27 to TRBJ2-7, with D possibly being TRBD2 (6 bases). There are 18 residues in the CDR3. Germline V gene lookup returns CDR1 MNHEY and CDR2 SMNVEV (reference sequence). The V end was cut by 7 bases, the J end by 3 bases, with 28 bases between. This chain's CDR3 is CASTKGTPGLGPFYEQYF. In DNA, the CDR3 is TGTGCCAGCACCAAAGGGACTCCCGGTTTAGGACCTTTCTACGAGCAGTACTTC.

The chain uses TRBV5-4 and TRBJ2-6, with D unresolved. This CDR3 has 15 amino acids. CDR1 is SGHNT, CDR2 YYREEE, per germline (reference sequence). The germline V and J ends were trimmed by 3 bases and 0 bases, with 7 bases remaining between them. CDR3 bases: TGTGCCAGCAGCTCCTACAGCTCTGGGGCCAACGTCCTGACTTTC. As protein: CASSSYSSGANVLTF.

In DNA, the CDR3 is TGCGCCAGCAGCTTCTCAGTCGGACAGCCTTCCTACGAGCAGTACTTC. Residues: CASSFSVGQPSYEQYF. The chain recombines TRBV5-1 with TRBJ2-7, with D possibly being TRBD1 (6 bases). The germline V and J ends were trimmed by 2 bases and 1 base, with 16 bases remaining between them. CDR1 is SGHRS, CDR2 YFSETQ, per germline. This CDR3 has 16 amino acids.

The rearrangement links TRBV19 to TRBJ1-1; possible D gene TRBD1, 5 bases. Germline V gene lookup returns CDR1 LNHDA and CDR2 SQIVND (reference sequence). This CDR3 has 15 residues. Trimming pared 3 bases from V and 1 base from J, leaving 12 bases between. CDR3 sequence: CASSILGHSNTEAFF. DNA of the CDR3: TGTGCCAGTAGTATTCTCGGACACTCGAACACTGAAGCTTTCTTT.

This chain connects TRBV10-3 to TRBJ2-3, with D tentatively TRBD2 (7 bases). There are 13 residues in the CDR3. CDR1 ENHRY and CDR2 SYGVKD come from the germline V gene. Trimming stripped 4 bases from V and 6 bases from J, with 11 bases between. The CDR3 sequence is CAISGGGSDTQYF. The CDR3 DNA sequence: TGTGCCATCAGTGGGGGGGGCTCGGATACGCAGTATTTT.

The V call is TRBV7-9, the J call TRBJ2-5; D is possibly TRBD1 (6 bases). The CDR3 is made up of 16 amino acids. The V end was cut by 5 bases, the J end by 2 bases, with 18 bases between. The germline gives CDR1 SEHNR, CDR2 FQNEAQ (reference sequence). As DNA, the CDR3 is TGTGCCAGCAGCGCCAACCCCGGGACACTACAAGAGACCCAGTACTTC. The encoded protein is CASSANPGTLQETQYF.

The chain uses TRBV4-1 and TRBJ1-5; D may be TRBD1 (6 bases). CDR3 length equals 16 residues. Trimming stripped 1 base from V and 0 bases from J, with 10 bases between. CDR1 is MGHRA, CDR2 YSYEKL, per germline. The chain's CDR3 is CASSQGWGHSNQPQHF. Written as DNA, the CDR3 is TGCGCCAGCAGCCAAGGCTGGGGGCATAGCAATCAGCCCCAGCATTTT.

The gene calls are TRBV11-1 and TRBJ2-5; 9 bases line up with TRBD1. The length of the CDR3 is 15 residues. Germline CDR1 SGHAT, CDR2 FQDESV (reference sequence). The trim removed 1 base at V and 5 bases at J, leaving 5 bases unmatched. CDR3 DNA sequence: TGTGCCAGCAGCTTAGGCGGACAGGGGACGGAGACCCAGTACTTC. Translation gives CASSLGGQGTETQYF. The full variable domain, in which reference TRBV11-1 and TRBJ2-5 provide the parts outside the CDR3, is EAEVAQSPRYKITEKSQAVAFWCDPISGHATLYWYRQILGQGPELLVQFQDESVVDDSQLPKDRFSAERLKGVDSTLKIQPAELGDSAMYLCASSLGGQGTETQYFGPGTRLLVL.

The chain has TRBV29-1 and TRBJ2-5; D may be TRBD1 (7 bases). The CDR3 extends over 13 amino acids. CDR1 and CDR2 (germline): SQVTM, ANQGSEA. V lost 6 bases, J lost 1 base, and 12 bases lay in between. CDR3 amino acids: CSVNQGGQETQYF. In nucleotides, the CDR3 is TGCAGCGTGAATCAGGGGGGCCAAGAGACCCAGTACTTC.

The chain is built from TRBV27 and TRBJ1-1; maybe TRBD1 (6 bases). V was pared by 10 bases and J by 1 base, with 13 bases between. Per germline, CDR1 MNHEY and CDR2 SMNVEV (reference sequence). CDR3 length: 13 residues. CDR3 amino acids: CATKGVGNTEAFF. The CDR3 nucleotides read TGTGCCACGAAGGGGGTGGGGAACACTGAAGCTTTCTTT.

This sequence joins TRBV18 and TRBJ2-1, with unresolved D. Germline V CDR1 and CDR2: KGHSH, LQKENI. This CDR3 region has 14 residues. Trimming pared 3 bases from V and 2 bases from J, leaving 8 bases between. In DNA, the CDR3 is TGTGCCAGCTCACCCCTAGGCCCCTACAATGAGCAGTTCTTC. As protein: CASSPLGPYNEQFF.

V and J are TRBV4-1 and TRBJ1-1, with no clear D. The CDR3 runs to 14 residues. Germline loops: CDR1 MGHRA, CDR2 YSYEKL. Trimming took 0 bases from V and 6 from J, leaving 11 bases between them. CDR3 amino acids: CASSQEKAVPEAFF. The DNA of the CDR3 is TGCGCCAGCAGCCAAGAGAAGGCGGTACCTGAAGCTTTCTTT.